These 21 T cell receptor beta chains were all obtained from the same sample, sequenced in a study of blood T cell repertoires in COVID-19. Measured with immunoSEQ multiplex PCR; TCRdb has only the in-frame clones, and not every one. In the table there are around 180,000 clones, about 80% of which are singletons. Sequencing was done on a sample of peripheral blood. The receptors were gathered from a human donor in a cohort sampled during active COVID-19.

The gene calls are TRBV10-3 and TRBJ2-1; D remains unclear. Germline values: CDR1 ENHRY, CDR2 SYGVKD. V gave up 4 bases and J gave up 6 bases, with 4 bases separating them. There are 11 residues in the CDR3. The CDR3 DNA reads TGTGCCATCAGTGTTAGCAATGAGCAGTTCTTC. It specifies CAISVSNEQFF.

The chain employs TRBV5-6 and TRBJ2-5; 13 bases line up with TRBD2. Germline V CDR1 and CDR2: SGHDT, YYEEEE. This CDR3 contains 15 residues. V dropped 3 bases and J dropped 3; count of bases not matched to a gene: 2. The CDR3 protein is CASSSGTSGEETQYF. The CDR3 DNA reads TGTGCCAGCAGCTCCGGGACTAGCGGGGAAGAGACCCAGTACTTC.

The chain carries TRBV19 and TRBJ1-2, with 9 bases fitting TRBD1. Germline loops: CDR1 LNHDA, CDR2 SQIVND (reference sequence). The CDR3 runs 14 residues. J was trimmed by 2 bases and V by 4 bases; bases with no gene match: 2. Here the CDR3 DNA reads TGTGCCAGTAGTACTGGGACAGGGAACTATGGCTACACCTTC. It is translated as CASSTGTGNYGYTF.

V gene TRBV12-3 or TRBV12-4 combines with J gene TRBJ2-2; the D gene is possibly TRBD1 (6 bases). The CDR3 is 13 residues long. V was cut by 8 bases and J by 3 bases, with 10 bases left in between. The chain's CDR3 is CASRTAYTGELFF. The DNA of the CDR3 is TGTGCCAGCCGGACAGCCTACACCGGGGAGCTGTTTTTT.

This clone was seen only once. This chain connects TRBV2 to TRBJ2-2, with 13 bases matching TRBD2. The V and J ends lost 3 bases and 5 bases, in that order; junction bases with no gene match: 12. This CDR3 is 19 amino acids long. The germline V gene encodes CDR1 SNHLY and CDR2 FYNNEI. CDR3 sequence: CASSDSRGTSGVRTGELFF. The CDR3 nucleotides read TGTGCCAGCAGTGATTCGAGGGGGACTAGCGGGGTGAGAACCGGGGAGCTGTTTTTT.

This rearrangement joins TRBV28 to TRBJ1-5, with 10 bases lining up with TRBD1. Germline CDR1 and CDR2: MDHEN and SYDVKM. Losses at the gene ends were 4 bases for V and 0 bases for J; bases not matched to a gene: 12. This CDR3 region has 19 residues. The CDR3 sequence: CASSSGTGAGGDSNQPQHF. DNA for the CDR3: TGTGCCAGCAGTTCCGGGACAGGGGCGGGCGGCGATAGCAATCAGCCCCAGCATTTT.

This clone was detected only once. The chain has TRBV6-6 and TRBJ2-2, with TRBD1 as a possible D gene (5 bases). Germline CDR1 is MNHNY and CDR2 is SVGAGI (reference sequence). The CDR3 is made up of 15 amino acids. Trimming removed 2 bases from V and 1 base from J, with 8 bases in between. The CDR3 loop reads CASSYRGQNTGELFF. Written as DNA, the CDR3 is TGTGCCAGCAGTTACCGCGGACAGAACACCGGGGAGCTGTTTTTT.

The chain employs TRBV6-5 and TRBJ2-5, with TRBD1 identical over 10 bases. Per germline, CDR1 MNHEY and CDR2 SVGAGI. The trim removed 10 bases at V and 2 bases at J, leaving 7 bases unmatched. This CDR3 spans 14 amino acids. CDR3 sequence reads: CATTPDRGQETQYF. In DNA form, the CDR3 reads TGTGCCACCACCCCGGACAGGGGGCAAGAGACCCAGTACTTC.

The chain employs TRBV7-8 and TRBJ1-2; no clear D gene. This CDR3 region has 13 residues. Trimming took 3 bases from V and 0 from J, leaving 5 bases between them. Germline V gene lookup returns CDR1 SGHVS and CDR2 FQNEAQ. The CDR3 region is CASSFGANYGYTF. The DNA for the CDR3 is TGTGCCAGCAGCTTCGGGGCTAACTATGGCTACACCTTC.

The CDR3 DNA follows: TGTGCCAGCAGTCAACAGCGGGGATACAATGAGCAGTTCTTC. Amino acid sequence: CASSQQRGYNEQFF. The genes are TRBV6-6 and TRBJ2-1, with 7 bases aligning to TRBD2. The junction had 5 bases not matched to a gene; V was cut back by 5 bases and J by 4 bases. Germline V lookup: CDR1 MNHNY, CDR2 SVGAGI (reference sequence). The length of the CDR3 is 14 residues.

The gene calls are TRBV3-1 (or the pseudogene TRBV3-2) and TRBJ2-2; maybe TRBD2 (6 bases). Germline-derived CDR1 and CDR2 are LGHDT and YNNKEL (reference sequence). CDR3 size: 19 residues. Trimming removed 0 bases at V and 3 bases at J, with 20 bases between. As DNA, the CDR3 is TGTGCCAGCAGCCAAGACAGTGGGAGGCCCCTTAGGGACACCGGGGAGCTGTTTTTT. As protein: CASSQDSGRPLRDTGELFF.

In this sample, this clone turned up once. The chain employs TRBV27 and TRBJ1-5; D unclear. Germline CDR1 reads MNHEY; CDR2 reads SMNVEV (reference sequence). V was trimmed by 6 bases and J by 6 bases, leaving 12 bases between them. CDR3 size: 13 residues. The CDR3 nucleotides read TGTGCCAGCAGCTTTCCAGATGCTCAGCCCCAGCATTTT. This translates into CASSFPDAQPQHF.

The rearrangement uses TRBV11-2 and TRBJ2-1; D call uncertain. CDR1 SGHAT and CDR2 FQNNGV come from the germline V gene. The CDR3 is 14 residues long. V lost 0 bases and J 8 bases, leaving 11 bases between the germline ends. The CDR3 nucleotides are TGTGCCAGCAGCTTAGATCCTGGGCTCTATGAGCAGTTCTTC. Protein product: CASSLDPGLYEQFF.

In this sample, this clone turned up a few times. The chain carries TRBV5-1 and TRBJ2-1; a weak D match, TRBD2 (5 bases). This CDR3 comprises 15 residues. CDR1 and CDR2 (germline): SGHRS, YFSETQ. The V and J ends lost 4 bases and 7 bases respectively, with 18 bases between them. CDR3 in amino acids: CASSAQTDRGNEQFF. As DNA, the CDR3 is TGCGCCAGCAGCGCCCAAACGGACCGGGGAAATGAGCAGTTCTTC.

The J gene is TRBJ1-5, the V gene TRBV18, with 9 nucleotides matching TRBD1. The germline V gene has CDR1 KGHSH and CDR2 LQKENI. There are 15 residues in the CDR3. The V segment lost 3 bases and the J segment 5 bases; nucleotides outside the gene matches: 5. Here the CDR3 reads CASSPGGQGDQPQHF. CDR3 sequence (DNA): TGTGCCAGCTCACCGGGGGGACAGGGAGATCAGCCCCAGCATTTT.

The CDR3, as DNA: TGTGCCAGTAGTGCCCCCTTAGGCGGAAATGAAAAACTGTTTTTT. Translated: CASSAPLGGNEKLFF. The chain has TRBV19 and TRBJ1-4; D is unclear. The V end lost 5 bases, the J end lost 5 bases, and 15 bases lay between the germline ends. The CDR3 is 15 amino acids. Per the germline V gene, CDR1 is LNHDA and CDR2 is SQIVND (reference sequence).

This clone is a singleton in its sample. This sequence joins TRBV28 and TRBJ1-2; 7 nucleotides line up with TRBD1. From germline, CDR1 is MDHEN and CDR2 SYDVKM. The length of the CDR3 is 15 residues. J was trimmed by 3 bases and V by 6 bases; bases with no gene match: 10. The CDR3 loop is CASRPGQAYDYGYTF. Written as DNA, the CDR3 is TGTGCCAGCAGACCCGGACAGGCATACGACTATGGCTACACCTTC.

Relative to its sample, this clone is medium-sized. The chain has TRBV3-1 (or the pseudogene TRBV3-2) and TRBJ1-2, with TRBD1 matching over 7 bases. The trim removed 4 bases at V and 0 bases at J, leaving 5 bases unmatched. CDR3 length: 15 residues. CDR1 LGHDT and CDR2 YNNKEL come from the germline V gene (reference sequence). Here the CDR3 reads CASSLGQAANYGYTF. The CDR3 DNA reads as TGTGCCAGCAGCCTAGGACAGGCAGCTAACTATGGCTACACCTTC.

A single count supports this clone. J is TRBJ1-2 and V is TRBV3-1 (or the pseudogene TRBV3-2), with D maybe TRBD1 (5 bases). CDR1 is LGHDT, CDR2 YNNKEL, per germline (reference sequence). V lost 3 bases and J lost 6, with 11 bases in between. This CDR3 is built from 13 residues. The CDR3 nucleotides are TGTGCCAGCAGCCAGCGGGGGGAGGATGGCTACACCTTC. Encoded protein: CASSQRGEDGYTF.

The chain recombines TRBV14 with TRBJ2-1; the match to TRBD1 covers 9 bases. CDR3 size: 17 residues. The V and J ends lost 1 base and 0 bases, in that order; junction bases with no gene match: 4. Germline CDR1 SGHDN, CDR2 FVKESK. CDR3 region: CASSQGDRVGSYNEQFF. In DNA form, the CDR3 reads TGTGCCAGCAGCCAAGGGGACAGGGTGGGCTCCTACAATGAGCAGTTCTTC.

The chain combines TRBV7-9 with TRBJ2-7, with D perhaps matching TRBD1 (6 bases). The germline V gene encodes CDR1 SEHNR and CDR2 FQNEAQ (reference sequence). The CDR3 covers 14 residues. V was cut by 4 bases and J by 4 bases, with 14 bases left in between. In DNA form, the CDR3 reads TGTGCCAGCAGCTCGGACAGCCTGGGGTACGAGCAGTACTTC. It is translated as CASSSDSLGYEQYF.